This TCR beta chain was captured by sequencing in a study of siplizumab effects on memory and regulatory T cells. Per the germline V gene, CDR1 is WSHSY and CDR2 is SAAADI. Deletions cut 5 bases from V and 4 bases from J, with 17 bases between. CDR3 size: 15 residues. The repertoire was sequenced with immunoSEQ multiplex PCR; TCRdb's copy has only in-frame clones and lacks some. The table records some 100,000 clones, 85% to 95% of them present only once. The sequencing sample was made of non-Treg CD4+ T cells sorted from blood. The clonotype originates from a human donor in good health. This chain links TRBV10-2 with TRBJ1-1, with D possibly TRBD1 on 5 matching bases. DNA of the CDR3: TGCGCCAGCAGTAAATCCGGGGGACTGGGCACTGAAGCTTTCTTT. Its translation is CASSKSGGLGTEAFF.